This TCR beta chain was captured in a study of blood T cell repertoires in COVID-19. The table came from immunoSEQ multiplex PCR; TCRdb's copy has only in-frame clones and leaves some out. The table includes about 210,000 clones, approximately 83% detected once. The CDR3 loop spans 15 amino acids. V was trimmed by 1 base and J by 8 bases, leaving 14 bases between them. From germline, CDR1 is MNHEY and CDR2 SMNVEV (reference sequence). The chain uses TRBV27 and TRBJ1-4, with D tentatively TRBD1 (6 bases). Sequencing was performed on peripheral blood. The TCR originated in a woman in her forties with active or convalescent COVID-19. CDR3 loop: CASSLFSGVREKLFF. CDR3 DNA: TGTGCCAGCAGTTTATTCTCAGGGGTAAGAGAAAAACTGTTTTTT.